Presented here are 26 T cell receptor beta chains from one specimen sequenced in a study of CXCR3-negative and CXCR3-positive naive CD8 T cells. Findings of the study overall: When CXCR3-positive naive cells were set against CXCR3-negative naive cells, the former had more hydrophobic TRB CDR3s.

cDNA libraries for TRB were generated by 5' RACE incorporating UMI labels. TCRdb re-called the 5' RACE reads and catalogs CDR3 proteins one per entry, DNA excluded. This sample lists around 88,000 distinct CDR3 sequences; its ten largest clones have 0.75% to 0.95%. Their antigens are not known. Sequencing was done on a sample of naive CXCR3+ CD8+ T cells from blood. Subset described: CD45RO-CCR7+CD27+CD95- naive CD8+ T cells expressing CXCR3 (TNR3+). The source of these receptors is a human donor in good health. Some clones in this sample may be carry-over from other donors' samples.

The V and J genes are TRBV29-1 and TRBJ2-5; TCRdb returns TRBD2, unconfirmable since there is no DNA. Germline CDR1 is SQVTM and CDR2 is ANQGSEA. CDR3 size: 14 residues. The chain's CDR3 is CSVVPSGSRETQYF. The full variable domain, its missing parts supplied by reference TRBV29-1 and TRBJ2-5, is SAVISQKPSRDICQRGTSLTIQCQVDSQVTMMFWYRQQPGQSLTLIATANQGSEATYESGFVIDKFPISRPNLTFSTLTVSNMSPEDSSIYLCSVVPSGSRETQYFGPGTRLLVL.

This chain connects TRBV4-3 to TRBJ1-2; TCRdb lists TRBD1, though no DNA is available to test this call. Germline values: CDR1 LGHNA, CDR2 YSLEER. The CDR3 runs to 14 residues. CDR3 sequence: CASSQDPGAEGYTF.

V and J are TRBV3-1 and TRBJ2-7. The CDR3 sequence is 16 residues long. CDR1 is LGHDT, CDR2 YNNKEL, per germline (reference sequence). The CDR3 reads CASSQTPEAHSYEQYF.

The chain links TRBV5-5 to TRBJ2-5; no DNA is available, so the TRBD2 call from TCRdb remains unchecked. The CDR3 loop spans 16 amino acids. Germline-derived CDR1 and CDR2 are SGHKS and YYEKEE (reference sequence). CDR3 sequence reads: CASSSGTSGFQETQYF.

The chain carries TRBV6-2 or TRBV6-3 and TRBJ1-1. The CDR3 runs 15 residues. The germline gives CDR1 MNHEY, CDR2 SVGEGT. The CDR3 loop is CASSYKGFMNTEAFF.

The chain couples TRBV4-2 to TRBJ2-1; TCRdb's assignment of TRBD2 cannot be checked, as there is no DNA. From germline, CDR1 is LGHNA and CDR2 YNFKEQ. CDR3 size: 17 residues. The CDR3 reads CASTKELSGGAYNEQFF.

The genes are TRBV5-1 and TRBJ1-1. The CDR3 loop spans 15 amino acids. Germline CDR1 SGHRS, CDR2 YFSETQ. CDR3 in amino acids: CASSLDRWEVTEAFF.

The chain is built from TRBV6-2 or TRBV6-3 and TRBJ2-1; TCRdb's D gene call, TRBD2, goes unchecked for lack of DNA. CDR1 is MNHEY, CDR2 SVGEGT, per germline. CDR3 length equals 16 residues. The CDR3 spells CASSWTLAEVYNEQFF.

This rearrangement joins TRBV12-3 or TRBV12-4 to TRBJ2-1; TCRdb lists TRBD2, though no DNA is available to test this call. The CDR3 consists of 15 residues. The CDR3 spells CASTLAGAQGREQFF.

V usage is TRBV9 and J usage is TRBJ2-3. CDR1 and CDR2 from the germline V gene are SGDLS and YYNGEE. The CDR3 is made up of 14 amino acids. The CDR3 spells CASSFSDSGDTQYF.

This sequence joins TRBV4-1 and TRBJ1-4; as DNA is missing, the TRBD1 call by TCRdb cannot be tested. This CDR3 contains 16 residues. Per the germline V gene, CDR1 is MGHRA and CDR2 is YSYEKL. CDR3 amino acids: CASSLDPPRVDEKLFF.

The chain couples TRBV5-1 to TRBJ2-1. Germline V CDR1 and CDR2: SGHRS, YFSETQ. The CDR3 loop spans 15 amino acids. The CDR3 spells CASSLREILYNEQFF.

This chain uses TRBV6-5 with TRBJ1-1. Germline V lookup: CDR1 MNHEY, CDR2 SVGAGI. CDR3 length equals 13 residues. CDR3 residues: CASSYGSHTEAFF.

The chain uses TRBV5-1 and TRBJ2-1; TCRdb calls TRBD1, which cannot be checked without DNA. Per germline, CDR1 SGHRS and CDR2 YFSETQ. The CDR3 sequence is 13 residues long. The CDR3 spells CASSLTGRHEQFF.

The chain uses TRBV27 and TRBJ1-1; TCRdb's D call, TRBD1, is unchecked because there is no DNA. The germline V gene encodes CDR1 MNHEY and CDR2 SMNVEV (reference sequence). This CDR3 comprises 14 residues. This chain's CDR3 is CASKDRGWNTEAFF.

The rearrangement joins TRBV12-3 or TRBV12-4 to TRBJ2-7; TCRdb's assignment of TRBD1 cannot be checked, as there is no DNA. This CDR3 is 11 amino acids long. CDR3 amino acids: CASALSFEQYF.

V usage is TRBV13 and J usage is TRBJ2-2; TCRdb indicates TRBD1, and absent DNA this call remains unverified. This CDR3 contains 15 residues. Germline V lookup: CDR1 PRHDT, CDR2 FYEKMQ (reference sequence). The CDR3 protein is CASSPQTGPTGELFF. The entire variable domain, with the rest obtained from reference TRBV13 and TRBJ2-2, is as follows: AAGVIQSPRHLIKEKRETATLKCYPIPRHDTVYWYQQGPGQDPQFLISFYEKMQSDKGSIPDRFSAQQFSDYHSELNMSSLELGDSALYFCASSPQTGPTGELFFGEGSRLTVL.

The CDR3 here is CASRGLAGLYEQYF. The chain couples TRBV27 to TRBJ2-7; as DNA is missing, the TRBD2 call by TCRdb cannot be tested. The CDR3 length is 14 residues. Germline CDR1 and CDR2: MNHEY and SMNVEV (reference sequence).

The CDR3 reads CAISDTGGETQYF. The chain recombines TRBV10-3 with TRBJ2-5; the D gene TCRdb calls, TRBD1, cannot be checked with no DNA. The germline CDR1 and CDR2 sequences are ENHRY and SYGVKD. This CDR3 region has 13 residues.

This chain uses TRBV2 with TRBJ1-1. This CDR3 is built from 12 residues. Germline loops: CDR1 SNHLY, CDR2 FYNNEI. The CDR3 reads CASRLGSTEAFF.

CDR3 loop: CASSPSKTSGRVKEQFF. The chain has TRBV5-4 and TRBJ2-1; TCRdb indicates TRBD2, and absent DNA this call remains unverified. CDR3 length: 17 amino acids. Germline loops: CDR1 SGHNT, CDR2 YYREEE (reference sequence).

CDR3 region: CASSPDRGLGYEQYF. The chain carries TRBV12-3 or TRBV12-4 and TRBJ2-7; no DNA is available, so the TRBD1 call from TCRdb remains unchecked. The CDR3 spans 15 residues.

CDR3 in amino acids: CSAGPLPQNADTQYF. The chain recombines TRBV20-1 with TRBJ2-3. In germline, CDR1 is DFQATT, CDR2 SNEGSKA (reference sequence). The CDR3 is made up of 15 amino acids.

The chain uses TRBV5-1 and TRBJ2-1; TCRdb designates TRBD2, a call that cannot be tested without DNA. The CDR3 sequence is 15 residues long. Germline V gene lookup returns CDR1 SGHRS and CDR2 YFSETQ. CDR3 sequence reads: CASSISGGAYNEQFF.

The J gene is TRBJ2-1, the V gene TRBV19. This CDR3 region has 13 residues. CDR1 and CDR2 from the germline V gene are LNHDA and SQIVND (reference sequence). CDR3 sequence: CASSMNSGNEQFF. The entire variable domain, with the rest obtained from reference TRBV19 and TRBJ2-1, is as follows: DGGITQSPKYLFRKEGQNVTLSCEQNLNHDAMYWYRQDPGQGLRLIYYSQIVNDFQKGDIAEGYSVSREKKESFPLTVTSAQKNPTAFYLCASSMNSGNEQFFGPGTRLTVL.

This chain links TRBV3-1 with TRBJ2-1; no DNA is available, so the TRBD1 call from TCRdb remains unchecked. The CDR3 has 17 amino acids. CDR1 LGHDT and CDR2 YNNKEL come from the germline V gene (reference sequence). The CDR3 protein is CASSQDPRYSLGHEQFF.